The clone carrying this T cell receptor beta chain is a singleton in its sample. Here immunoSEQ multiplex PCR was the method, and the copy in TCRdb shows in-frame clones only, minus some. The data contain tens of thousands of clones, 85% to 95% of them singletons. This CDR3 has 13 amino acids. CDR1 and CDR2 from the germline V gene are KGHSH and LQKENI. With V trimmed by 7 bases and J by 9 bases, 8 bases remained unmatched. The data derive from a study of technical replicates of blood from several donors. This chain links TRBV18 with TRBJ2-1; 8 positions match TRBD1. Sequencing used T cells isolated from PBMCs. The source is a human donor in good health. The CDR3 here is CASFQGASREQFF. The CDR3 coding sequence is TGTGCCAGCTTCCAGGGGGCGTCGCGTGAGCAGTTCTTC.